What follows describes a single T cell receptor (beta chain). These data belong to a study of blood T cell repertoires in COVID-19. Germline trimming cut 0 bases from V and 4 bases from J; bases unmatched to any gene: 12. Germline values: CDR1 SGDLS, CDR2 YYNGEE. The CDR3 runs 17 residues. The table came from immunoSEQ multiplex PCR; TCRdb's copy has only in-frame clones and leaves some out. This sample carries 150,000 to 200,000 clones, 86% of them seen once, and the ten largest clones take about 9.6%. This rearrangement joins TRBV9 to TRBJ1-2; 7 bases align to TRBD1. The clonotype was recovered from a woman aged 25 to 45 who had recovered from COVID-19. Sequencing was performed on PBMCs or T cells enriched from blood (not recorded which). The CDR3: CASSVALHRGPGYGYTF. DNA for the CDR3: TGTGCCAGCAGCGTAGCCCTCCACAGGGGCCCCGGCTATGGCTACACCTTC.